The entry below describes one T cell receptor (beta chain). A universal primer site came from template switching; cDNA carried unique molecular identifiers. One entry per CDR3 protein results from TCRdb running MiXCR on the 5' RACE reads. The sample holds approximately 1.8 million distinct CDR3 sequences; about 32% are singletons and the top ten take 0.27%. This sample was taken from a study of identical twins. The CDR3 runs 11 residues. CDR1 and CDR2 from the germline V gene are GTSNPN and SVGIG (reference sequence). Trimming cost V 5 bases and J 2 bases, with 7 bases left between them. Sequences were obtained from cord blood. The receptor comes from a newborn girl in good health. V and J are TRBV30 and TRBJ2-7; TRBD1 might be the D (5 bases). As DNA, the CDR3 is TGTGCCTGGCGACAGACCTACGAGCAGTACTTC. Its translation is CAWRQTYEQYF.